The source of this T cell receptor (beta chain) is a study of shared clonotypes between healthy human individuals. Trimming took off 0 bases at V and 7 bases at J, with 13 bases between the two ends. The CDR3 is 13 residues long. CDR1 is GTSNPN and CDR2 is SVGIG in the germline V gene (reference sequence). CD45RO-negative cells were positively selected for CCR7, leaving out terminally differentiated effector memory CD45RA+ cells. Measured with immunoSEQ multiplex PCR; TCRdb has only the in-frame clones, and not every one. The sample shows 2 million or so clones, about 95% of them seen only once. The chain has TRBV30 and TRBJ2-7, with a possible D match to TRBD2 (6 bases). The sequence was collected from a man between 18 and 29 years old in good health. Material for sequencing was naive CD8+ T cells sorted from blood. The chain's CDR3 is CAWSVGPGGEQYF. CDR3 nucleotide sequence: TGTGCCTGGAGTGTGGGTCCCGGGGGTGAGCAGTACTTC.